What follows are 11 T cell receptor beta chains derived from one specimen sequenced in a study of read filtering for tumor transcriptome and immune sequencing. From 350 to 500 ng of RNA, a library with molecular barcoded alpha/delta and beta/gamma adaptors was made. In TCRdb, the reads were re-called with MiXCR into one record per CDR3 protein. The data show about 46,000 distinct CDR3 sequences, about an eighth seen once. The sequencing input was a population of CD138-negative cells sorted from bone marrow. These receptors were obtained from a donor over 35 with multiple myeloma.

The V and J genes are TRBV5-6 and TRBJ2-1; 11 bases line up with TRBD1. Germline V gene lookup returns CDR1 SGHDT and CDR2 YYEEEE. The CDR3 has 15 residues. V trimming: 7 bases; J trimming: 12 bases; junction bases outside the gene matches: 15. CDR3 residues: CASGSGTGGMYGQFF. The CDR3 DNA sequence: TGTGCCAGCGGCTCCGGGACAGGGGGTATGTATGGGCAGTTCTTC.

This clonotype showed up many times. The J gene is TRBJ1-1, the V gene TRBV29-1; D not resolved. V lost 2 bases and J 4 bases, leaving 14 bases between the germline ends. The germline CDR1 and CDR2 sequences are SQVTM and ANQGSEA. This CDR3 has 14 residues. CDR3 protein: CSVERNNRGTEAFF. The CDR3 DNA reads TGCAGCGTTGAACGGAACAACCGCGGCACTGAAGCTTTCTTT.

On this clonotype itself: Since a much larger clone is just one base distant, this may be a read error. The chain employs TRBV11-2 and TRBJ2-5; TRBD2 is a possible D gene (6 bases). Trimming took 8 bases from V and 5 from J, leaving 12 bases between them. The CDR3 length is 12 residues. CDR1 and CDR2 (germline): SGHAT, FQNNGV. CDR3 residues: CASGKSGETQYF. CDR3 sequence (DNA): TGTGCCAGCGGCAAGAGCGGGGAGACCCAGTACTTC.

This clonotype was seen many times. V and J are TRBV11-2 and TRBJ2-7; 8 nucleotides agree with TRBD2. The CDR3 runs 15 residues. V lost 7 bases to trimming and J lost 5 bases; unmatched junction nucleotides: 13. Germline V CDR1 and CDR2: SGHAT, FQNNGV. This chain's CDR3 is CASTRTSGRGDEQYF. The CDR3 coding sequence is TGTGCCAGCACCCGAACCAGCGGGAGAGGAGACGAGCAGTACTTC. Supplemented by reference TRBV11-2 and TRBJ2-7, the full variable domain reads EAGVAQSPRYKIIEKRQSVAFWCNPISGHATLYWYQQILGQGPKLLIQFQNNGVVDDSQLPKDRFSAERLKGVDSTLKIQPAKLEDSAVYLCASTRTSGRGDEQYFGPGTRLTVT.

CDR3 DNA sequence: TGTGCCAGCAGCCAAAGCGGCCCCGACAATGAGCAGTTCTTC. Protein: CASSQSGPDNEQFF. This sequence joins TRBV7-8 and TRBJ2-1, with a tentative D call TRBD2 (5 bases). The V end lost 5 bases, the J end lost 5 bases, and 13 bases lay between the germline ends. The germline V gene has CDR1 SGHVS and CDR2 FQNEAQ. This CDR3 spans 14 amino acids.

In its sample, this clonotype was seen many times. The chain has TRBV20-1 and TRBJ1-5, with TRBD1 matching 7 bases. CDR1 is DFQATT, CDR2 SNEGSKA, per germline (reference sequence). CDR3 length: 16 residues. Unmatched junction bases numbered 9, after V lost 1 base and J lost 3 bases. The CDR3 loop reads CSARGGTVQVNQPQHF. CDR3 nucleotides: TGCAGTGCTAGAGGTGGGACAGTTCAAGTCAATCAGCCCCAGCATTTT.

This clonotype was seen many times. This chain connects TRBV3-1 to TRBJ2-6; 7 bases fit TRBD1. With V trimmed by 3 bases and J by 2 bases, 7 bases remained unmatched. Per the germline V gene, CDR1 is LGHDT and CDR2 is YNNKEL (reference sequence). This CDR3 spans 17 amino acids. The chain's CDR3 is CASSQTSGGTGANVLTF. The CDR3 DNA reads TGTGCCAGCAGCCAGACGTCAGGGGGAACTGGGGCCAACGTCCTGACTTTC.

This clonotype has at least ten counts. The chain recombines TRBV6-2 or TRBV6-3 with TRBJ2-7; 8 bases fit TRBD2. The V gene's germline CDR1 is MNHEY and CDR2 SVGEGT. The CDR3 consists of 12 residues. V gave up 5 bases and J gave up 11 bases; unmatched junction bases: 8. This CDR3 is CASSRRTSQEYF. The CDR3 DNA reads as TGTGCCAGCAGTCGACGGACTAGCCAGGAGTACTTC.

This clonotype was counted a few times. Given a much more abundant clone one base away, this may be a read error. The CDR3 here is CASSPAYFATGELFF. The CDR3 bases are TGTGCCAGCTCTCCGGCCTATTTTGCCACCGGGGAGCTGTTTTTT. The V call is TRBV27, the J call TRBJ2-2; no firm D call. Trimming took off 8 bases at V and 4 bases at J, with 17 bases between the two ends. Germline V gene sequence: CDR1 MNHEY, CDR2 SMNVEV (reference sequence). The CDR3 extends over 15 amino acids.

This clonotype is labeled as medium-sized. V usage is TRBV7-9 and J usage is TRBJ2-1; 8 bases align to TRBD2. The CDR3 extends over 14 amino acids. In germline, CDR1 is SEHNR, CDR2 FQNEAQ (reference sequence). V dropped 5 bases and J dropped 4; count of bases not matched to a gene: 4. CDR3 sequence (DNA): TGTGCCAGCAGCATGGGACTAGGATACAATGAGCAGTTCTTC. Protein: CASSMGLGYNEQFF.

The rearrangement joins TRBV13 to TRBJ1-1; no clear D. Trimming removed 2 bases from V and 5 bases from J, with 9 bases in between. The CDR3 totals 13 residues. The V gene's germline CDR1 is PRHDT and CDR2 FYEKMQ (reference sequence). CDR3 amino acids: CASSLHGFTEAFF. Here the CDR3 DNA reads TGTGCCAGCAGCTTACATGGCTTTACTGAAGCTTTCTTT.